This section outlines one T cell receptor beta chain sequence together with its context. Antigen unknown. This sample is drawn from a study of blood T cells in healthy people across ages. Study-level information: Per every two T cells, about one barcoded beta molecule was captured by template switching. Study results and limitations: Per million T cells, TCR beta diversity dropped roughly linearly as age increased. There was a strong correlation between TCR beta diversity and naive T cell percentage. Changes seen in expanded clonotypes were possibly confounded by donor CMV status left unknown.

Primed by a sample-barcoded 5' primer and a J-beta primer mix, a second PCR proceeded for 7 to 11 cycles. From the 5' RACE reads, TCRdb called clonotypes with MiXCR, one entry per CDR3 protein. The data hold more than 500,000 distinct CDR3 sequences, with 25% to 30% observed a single time. CDR3 length: 13 residues. Germline CDR1 KGHSH, CDR2 LQKENI. The origin of this receptor is a woman aged 70-85 years in good health. The chain carries TRBV18 and TRBJ2-1; D could derive from TRBD1 or TRBD2 (5 bases each). The DNA end favors TRBJ2-5, so the J call may be wrong. The material sequenced was blood. The CDR3 nucleotides are TGTGCCAGCTCACCGAAAGGGACGGAGACCCAGTACTTC. The encoded protein is CASSPKGTETQYF.